Below, 24 T cell receptor beta chains from the same sample are listed, as sequenced in a study of blood T cells in healthy people across ages. PCR was performed a second time for roughly 7 to 11 cycles using a sample-barcoded 5' primer and a J-beta primer mix. TCRdb reanalysed the 5' RACE reads using MiXCR and keeps one entry per CDR3 protein. The sample shows 850,000 to 1,000,000 distinct CDR3 sequences, roughly 52% of them seen only once. Sequenced input: blood. The receptor source for this set is a man younger than 45 in good health.

The chain carries TRBV4-1 and TRBJ2-3; 7 nucleotides agree with TRBD2. Trimming at V came to 2 bases and at J to 2 bases, leaving 13 bases not matched to a gene. The CDR3 is 18 residues long. The germline CDR1 and CDR2 sequences are MGHRA and YSYEKL. The CDR3 sequence: CASSQKPIQGGVTDTQYF. CDR3 DNA sequence: TGCGCCAGCAGCCAAAAACCAATTCAGGGAGGGGTCACAGATACGCAGTATTTT.

This clonotype was found a few times. V usage is TRBV7-8 and J usage is TRBJ2-1, with 9 bases fitting TRBD2. CDR1 and CDR2 from the germline V gene are SGHVS and FQNEAQ. This CDR3 is 17 amino acids long. Trimming removed 4 bases from V and 2 bases from J; junction bases left unmatched: 9. CDR3 sequence reads: CASSSILAGAPYNEQFF. In nucleotides, the CDR3 is TGTGCCAGCAGCTCAATTTTAGCGGGGGCCCCCTACAATGAGCAGTTCTTC.

Notes on this clonotype: A junction boundary mismatches the germline segment, possibly from a read error. The chain uses TRBV20-1 and TRBJ1-2; perhaps TRBD1 as D (6 bases). Germline V gene data show CDR1 as DFQATT and CDR2 as SNEGSKA (reference sequence). CDR3 size: 13 residues. CDR3 DNA: TGCAGCGCTAGATGGGGGGCAAACTATGGCTACACCTTC. It is translated as CSARWGANYGYTF.

This clonotype was counted only a few times. This rearrangement joins TRBV10-3 to TRBJ2-3; 8 bases map to TRBD2. V trimming: 0 bases; J trimming: 0 bases; junction bases outside the gene matches: 2. From germline, CDR1 is ENHRY and CDR2 SYGVKD. This CDR3 has 16 amino acids. For the CDR3, the DNA is TGTGCCATCAGTGAGTCGGCTAGCGGGAGCACAGATACGCAGTATTTT. This sequence encodes CAISESASGSTDTQYF.

The chain uses TRBV7-8 and TRBJ2-5, with 7 bases that match TRBD2. V shed 5 bases, J shed 4 bases, and the junction held 13 bases outside the gene matches. The CDR3 is 16 amino acids. CDR1 is SGHVS, CDR2 FQNEAQ, per germline. This CDR3 is CASSPASGSGGETQYF. The CDR3, as DNA: TGTGCCAGCAGCCCAGCTAGCGGATCGGGGGGAGAGACCCAGTACTTC.

This clonotype was observed a handful of times. The chain combines TRBV5-1 with TRBJ1-2; TRBD1 matches at 8 bases. Germline assignment: CDR1 SGHRS and CDR2 YFSETQ. After removal of 2 bases from V and 2 bases from J, the junction contained 2 bases not matched to a gene. The CDR3 runs 14 residues. CDR3 amino acids: CASSFGQGNYGYTF. CDR3 nucleotides: TGCGCCAGCAGCTTCGGACAGGGCAACTATGGCTACACCTTC.

This clonotype was counted a few times. V gene TRBV30 combines with J gene TRBJ1-2; D possibly corresponds to TRBD1 (5 bases). Germline V gene sequence: CDR1 GTSNPN, CDR2 SVGIG (reference sequence). V lost 0 bases to trimming and J lost 3 bases, with 8 bases between them. The CDR3 loop spans 13 amino acids. DNA of the CDR3: TGTGCCTGGAGTGTACGGGGCGACTATGGCTACACCTTC. This sequence encodes CAWSVRGDYGYTF.

The gene calls are TRBV7-9 and TRBJ2-3, with 12 bases fitting TRBD2. V lost 5 bases, J lost 4 bases, and 13 bases stayed unmatched. Germline values: CDR1 SEHNR, CDR2 FQNEAQ (reference sequence). The CDR3 is 18 amino acids. CDR3 coding DNA: TGTGCCAGCAGCCTGCCCTTTCGACTAGCGGGGGTAGCAGATACGCAGTATTTT. It is translated as CASSLPFRLAGVADTQYF.

This chain connects TRBV29-1 to TRBJ2-1; 10 bases map to TRBD2. The CDR3 is made up of 15 amino acids. Germline CDR1 reads SQVTM; CDR2 reads ANQGSEA. V was clipped by 4 bases and J by 6 bases; unmatched bases: 9. The CDR3 sequence is CSVGSERGGPNEQFF. The CDR3, as DNA: TGCAGCGTTGGGTCCGAGCGGGGGGGCCCCAATGAGCAGTTCTTC.

Only a few counts were recorded for this clonotype. The rearrangement joins TRBV21-1 to TRBJ2-5; the DNA was not used to check the table's D call, TRBD1. TRBV21-1 is a pseudogene. The CDR3 is 16 amino acids. The CDR3: CASSLKKRTGKGTQYF. The CDR3 DNA is TGTGCCAGCAGCTTAAAAAAGAGGACAGGGAAAGGGACCCAGTACTTC.

The rearrangement joins TRBV7-2 to TRBJ2-1, with D perhaps assigned TRBD1 or TRBD2 (5 bases each). CDR1 and CDR2 from the germline V gene are SGHTA and FQGNSA. Trimming removed 1 base from V and 7 bases from J, with 8 bases in between. The CDR3 loop spans 13 amino acids. CDR3: CASSLVEGNEQFF. The CDR3 DNA reads TGTGCCAGCAGCTTAGTTGAGGGGAATGAGCAGTTCTTC.

The rearrangement joins TRBV27 to TRBJ2-1; weak D call: TRBD2 (7 bases). The CDR3 consists of 17 residues. Germline loops: CDR1 MNHEY, CDR2 SMNVEV (reference sequence). The V and J ends lost 5 bases and 2 bases respectively, with 19 bases between them. The CDR3, as DNA: TGTGCCAGCAGTCTCTTAGGGGGAGGGAGGACCTACAATGAGCAGTTCTTC. It translates to CASSLLGGGRTYNEQFF.

The CDR3 DNA reads TGCAGCGTTGCGCGCGCTAGCGGGGGCACAGATACGCAGTATTTT. Translated, it gives CSVARASGGTDTQYF. This sequence joins TRBV29-1 and TRBJ2-3; TRBD2 aligns across 9 bases. J gave up 1 base and V 4 bases, and 6 bases lay outside the gene matches. Germline V gene data show CDR1 as SQVTM and CDR2 as ANQGSEA. The CDR3 runs 15 residues.

The chain joins TRBV4-3 to TRBJ2-1; maybe TRBD1 (6 bases). There are 17 residues in the CDR3. Looked up from germline, CDR1 is LGHNA and CDR2 is YSLEER. V was trimmed by 4 bases and J by 1 base, leaving 17 bases between them. The CDR3 bases are TGCGCCAGCAGCCCCGGGAACAGGGTAGAGTCCTACAATGAGCAGTTCTTC. Translated: CASSPGNRVESYNEQFF.

This rearrangement joins TRBV5-6 to TRBJ1-2; unclear D gene. There are 14 residues in the CDR3. V dropped 0 bases and J dropped 6 bases, with 12 bases sitting between them. Germline V gene sequence: CDR1 SGHDT, CDR2 YYEEEE. CDR3 in amino acids: CASSLDVTAHGYTF. DNA of the CDR3: TGTGCCAGCAGCTTGGATGTGACGGCCCATGGCTACACCTTC.

With respect to this clonotype: Just one base apart from a much larger clone, this may be a read error. V and J are TRBV5-5 and TRBJ2-5; TRBD1 matches at 10 bases. This CDR3 has 16 residues. The ends lost 9 bases at V and 5 bases at J; junction bases unmatched: 16. Germline V lookup: CDR1 SGHKS, CDR2 YYEKEE (reference sequence). Here the CDR3 reads CAIDPQQDRGRETQYF. The CDR3 nucleotides read TGTGCCATTGATCCCCAGCAAGACAGGGGGCGTGAGACCCAGTACTTC.

This clonotype was picked up a small number of times. V is TRBV20-1 and J is TRBJ1-5, with D unresolved. CDR1 and CDR2 (germline): DFQATT, SNEGSKA (reference sequence). The CDR3 is 14 amino acids. Trimming removed 3 bases at V and 1 base at J, with 10 bases between. The CDR3 spells CSASTGQSNQPQHF. The CDR3 DNA sequence: TGCAGTGCTAGTACCGGGCAGAGCAATCAGCCCCAGCATTTT.

This clonotype was observed a handful of times. The chain links TRBV6-5 to TRBJ2-1; D is perhaps TRBD2 (6 bases). Trimming cost V 6 bases and J 7 bases, with 16 bases left between them. Germline loops: CDR1 MNHEY, CDR2 SVGAGI. The CDR3 runs to 14 residues. The CDR3 sequence is CASSGDWQINEQFF. DNA of the CDR3: TGTGCCAGCAGCGGGGACTGGCAAATTAATGAGCAGTTCTTC.

The chain joins TRBV4-1 to TRBJ2-7, with TRBD1 matching 8 bases. Germline V lookup: CDR1 MGHRA, CDR2 YSYEKL. V lost 5 bases to trimming and J lost 2 bases; unmatched junction nucleotides: 5. CDR3 length: 14 residues. The CDR3 DNA is TGCGCCAGCAGCTTACAGGGGGATACCTACGAGCAGTACTTC. Residues: CASSLQGDTYEQYF.

The V gene is TRBV28, the J gene TRBJ2-7; 10 bases map to TRBD1. With 7 bases clipped from V and 5 bases from J, the junction kept 11 bases outside the gene matches. The germline CDR1 and CDR2 sequences are MDHEN and SYDVKM. The CDR3 consists of 15 residues. The CDR3 protein is CASKIPGQGLHEQYF. CDR3 sequence (DNA): TGTGCCAGCAAGATTCCGGGACAGGGGTTGCACGAGCAGTACTTC.

This clonotype was observed a handful of times. This sequence joins TRBV12-3 or TRBV12-4 and TRBJ2-4, with a tentative D call TRBD2 (6 bases). V was trimmed by 8 bases and J by 13 bases, leaving 18 bases between them. CDR3 length equals 12 residues. DNA of the CDR3: TGTGCCAGCGGAATAGGGAGGACTGAGCAGTACTTC. This sequence encodes CASGIGRTEQYF.

This clonotype was found a few times. The chain couples TRBV9 to TRBJ1-2, with D hard to call. The germline V gene encodes CDR1 SGDLS and CDR2 YYNGEE. Trimming left V 4 bases short and J 2 bases short, with 9 bases between. The CDR3 loop spans 13 amino acids. The DNA of the CDR3 is TGTGCCAGCAGCCTAGTCTGGAACTATGGCTACACCTTC. Translated: CASSLVWNYGYTF. The whole variable domain, filled in from reference TRBV9 and TRBJ1-2, reads DSGVTQTPKHLITATGQRVTLRCSPRSGDLSVYWYQQSLDQGLQFLIQYYNGEERAKGNILERFSAQQFPDLHSELNLSSLELGDSALYFCASSLVWNYGYTFGSGTRLTVV.

The rearrangement links TRBV6-1 to TRBJ1-1, with D perhaps TRBD1 (6 bases). V was trimmed by 7 bases and J by 7 bases, leaving 13 bases between them. The CDR3 loop spans 12 amino acids. Germline V gives CDR1 MNHNS, CDR2 SASEGT. CDR3 loop: CASNIRGGEAFF. In nucleotides, the CDR3 is TGTGCCAGCAATATCAGGGGTGGTGAAGCTTTCTTT.

The chain is built from TRBV6-5 and TRBJ1-2; D is unresolved. The CDR3 has 15 residues. V gave up 0 bases and J gave up 3 bases, with 11 bases separating them. The germline V gene encodes CDR1 MNHEY and CDR2 SVGAGI. The CDR3 is CASSYSGVRDYGYTF. DNA for the CDR3: TGTGCCAGCAGTTACTCTGGGGTGAGGGACTATGGCTACACCTTC.